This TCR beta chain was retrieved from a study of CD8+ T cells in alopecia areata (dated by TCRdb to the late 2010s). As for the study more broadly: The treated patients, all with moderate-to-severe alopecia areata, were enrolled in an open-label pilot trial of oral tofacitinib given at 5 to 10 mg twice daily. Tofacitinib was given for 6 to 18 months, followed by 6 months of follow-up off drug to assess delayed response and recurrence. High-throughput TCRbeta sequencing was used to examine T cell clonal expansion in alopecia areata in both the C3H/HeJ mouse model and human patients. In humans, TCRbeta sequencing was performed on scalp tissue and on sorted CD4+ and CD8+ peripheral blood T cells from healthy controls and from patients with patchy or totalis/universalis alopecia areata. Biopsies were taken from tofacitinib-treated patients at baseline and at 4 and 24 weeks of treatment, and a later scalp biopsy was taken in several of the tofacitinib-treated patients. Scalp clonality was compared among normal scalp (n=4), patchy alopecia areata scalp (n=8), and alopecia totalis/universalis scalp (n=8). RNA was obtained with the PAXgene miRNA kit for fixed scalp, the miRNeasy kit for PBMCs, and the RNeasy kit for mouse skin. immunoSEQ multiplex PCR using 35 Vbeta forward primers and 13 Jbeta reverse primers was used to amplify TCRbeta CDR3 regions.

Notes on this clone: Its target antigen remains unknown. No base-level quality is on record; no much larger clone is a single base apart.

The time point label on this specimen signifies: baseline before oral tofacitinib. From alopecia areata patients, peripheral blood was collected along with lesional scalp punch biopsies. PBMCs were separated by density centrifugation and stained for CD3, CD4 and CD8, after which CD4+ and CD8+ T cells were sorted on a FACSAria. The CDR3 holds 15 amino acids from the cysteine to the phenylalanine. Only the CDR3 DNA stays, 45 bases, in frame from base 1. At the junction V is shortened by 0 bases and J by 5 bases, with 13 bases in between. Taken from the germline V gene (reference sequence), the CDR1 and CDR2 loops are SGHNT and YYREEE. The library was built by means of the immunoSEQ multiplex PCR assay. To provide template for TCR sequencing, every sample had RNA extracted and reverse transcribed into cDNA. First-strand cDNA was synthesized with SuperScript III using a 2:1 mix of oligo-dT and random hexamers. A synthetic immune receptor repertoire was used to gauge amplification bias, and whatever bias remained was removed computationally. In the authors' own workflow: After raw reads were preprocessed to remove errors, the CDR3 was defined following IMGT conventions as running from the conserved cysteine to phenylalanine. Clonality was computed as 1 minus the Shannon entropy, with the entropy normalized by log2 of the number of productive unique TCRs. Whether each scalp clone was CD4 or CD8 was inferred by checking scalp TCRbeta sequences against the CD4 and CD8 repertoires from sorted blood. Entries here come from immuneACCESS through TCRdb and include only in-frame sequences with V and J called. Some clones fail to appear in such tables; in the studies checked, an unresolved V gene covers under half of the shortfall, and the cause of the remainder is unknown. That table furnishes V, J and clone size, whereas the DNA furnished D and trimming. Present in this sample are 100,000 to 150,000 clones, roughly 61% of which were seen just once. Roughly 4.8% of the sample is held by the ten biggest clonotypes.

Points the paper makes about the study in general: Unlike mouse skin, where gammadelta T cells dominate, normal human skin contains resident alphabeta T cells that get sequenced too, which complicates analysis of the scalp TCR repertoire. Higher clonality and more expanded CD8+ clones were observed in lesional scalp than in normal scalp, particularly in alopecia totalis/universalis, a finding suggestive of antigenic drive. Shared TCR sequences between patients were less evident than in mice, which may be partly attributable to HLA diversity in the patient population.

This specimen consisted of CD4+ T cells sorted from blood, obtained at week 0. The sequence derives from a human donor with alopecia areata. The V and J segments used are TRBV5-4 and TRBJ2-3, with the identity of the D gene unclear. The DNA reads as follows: TGTGCCAGCAGCTTGGCCGCCGGTGGGTTAGATACGCAGTATTTT. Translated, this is CASSLAAGGLDTQYF.